Shown below are 23 T cell receptor beta chains from a single sample sequenced in a study of T cells after yellow fever vaccination. TCRdb analysed the 5' RACE reads with MiXCR anew, one entry per CDR3 protein. The repertoire holds 50,000 or so distinct CDR3 sequences, with around 7% as singletons. The sample consisted of CD8+ T cells not binding an NS4B(214-222) dextramer, sorted from PBMCs, taken about 49 days after the first yellow fever vaccination. All receptors come from a young man who received the YFV17D yellow fever vaccine.

This clonotype appeared a few times. This chain links TRBV20-1 with TRBJ2-3, with D tentatively TRBD2 (6 bases). In germline, CDR1 is DFQATT, CDR2 SNEGSKA (reference sequence). Trimming stripped 6 bases from V and 0 bases from J, with 13 bases between. The CDR3 length is 14 residues. CDR3 DNA sequence: TGCAGTGCCCGAGGGACTTTTAGCACAGATACGCAGTATTTT. This translates into CSARGTFSTDTQYF.

This clonotype appeared a few times. The chain recombines TRBV6-2 or TRBV6-3 with TRBJ2-1; possible D gene TRBD2, 7 bases. The V gene's germline CDR1 is MNHEY and CDR2 SVGEGT. The length of the CDR3 is 15 residues. Trimming removed 10 bases at V and 1 base at J, with 17 bases between. The CDR3 sequence is CATRWAGASYNEQFF. The CDR3 bases are TGTGCCACCAGGTGGGCGGGGGCGTCCTACAATGAGCAGTTCTTC.

The V and J genes are TRBV10-3 and TRBJ2-7, with unresolved D. CDR3 size: 13 residues. Germline-derived CDR1 and CDR2 are ENHRY and SYGVKD. With 5 bases removed from V and 0 bases from J, the gap between germline ends came to 8 bases. The CDR3 DNA reads TGTGCCATCAGTCCGACAAGCTCCTACGAGCAGTACGTC. Encoded protein: CAISPTSSYEQYV.

This clonotype was counted ten times or more. The rearrangement links TRBV4-1 to TRBJ2-1, with D perhaps given as TRBD1 or TRBD2 (6 bases each). V was cut by 0 bases and J by 8 bases, with 14 bases left in between. Germline CDR1 is MGHRA and CDR2 is YSYEKL. The CDR3 is made up of 15 amino acids. Here the CDR3 reads CASSQEAPGGDEQFF. The CDR3 coding sequence is TGCGCCAGCAGCCAAGAGGCCCCCGGGGGCGATGAGCAGTTCTTC.

This clonotype showed up just a few times. The V and J genes are TRBV24-1 and TRBJ2-4; D perhaps matches TRBD1 (6 bases). Germline V gene sequence: CDR1 KGHDR, CDR2 SFDVKD. The CDR3 has 18 amino acids. Between the trimmed V and J ends, which lost 1 base and 0 bases, there was a span of 15 bases. The CDR3 region is CATSDFGGQGLAKNIQYF. In DNA, the CDR3 is TGTGCCACCAGTGATTTTGGGGGCCAAGGTCTAGCCAAAAACATTCAGTACTTC.

This clonotype was detected many times. V gene TRBV29-1 combines with J gene TRBJ2-3; D remains ambiguous. This CDR3 has 16 amino acids. Per the germline V gene, CDR1 is SQVTM and CDR2 is ANQGSEA. Trimming shortened V by 0 bases and J by 2 bases, and 15 bases separated the two germline ends. The CDR3 DNA is TGCAGCGTTGAAGAATCGGTAGGGCAGCCCACAGATACGCAGTATTTT. Translating it yields CSVEESVGQPTDTQYF.

The rearrangement uses TRBV11-2 and TRBJ2-2; D not certain. The germline V gene has CDR1 SGHAT and CDR2 FQNNGV. The CDR3 runs 12 residues. V was cut by 2 bases and J by 5 bases, with 3 bases left in between. CDR3 residues: CASSLTTGELFF. The DNA of the CDR3 is TGTGCCAGCAGCTTAACTACCGGGGAGCTGTTTTTT. The complete variable domain, with remaining parts taken from reference TRBV11-2 and TRBJ2-2, reads EAGVAQSPRYKIIEKRQSVAFWCNPISGHATLYWYQQILGQGPKLLIQFQNNGVVDDSQLPKDRFSAERLKGVDSTLKIQPAKLEDSAVYLCASSLTTGELFFGEGSRLTVL.

This sequence joins TRBV5-5 and TRBJ1-1; 7 nucleotides match TRBD1. Germline V lookup: CDR1 SGHKS, CDR2 YYEKEE (reference sequence). There are 16 residues in the CDR3. Trimming removed 4 bases from V and 6 bases from J; junction bases left unmatched: 15. This chain's CDR3 is CASSGSTGKNRAEAFF. DNA for the CDR3: TGTGCCAGCAGCGGTTCGACAGGGAAAAATAGGGCTGAAGCTTTCTTT.

This clonotype was counted at least ten times. V gene TRBV6-1 combines with J gene TRBJ2-5, with 8 bases matching TRBD1. The CDR3 is 16 amino acids. V lost 6 bases, J lost 5 bases, and 14 bases stayed unmatched. Germline CDR1 reads MNHNS; CDR2 reads SASEGT. The DNA for the CDR3 is TGTGCCAGCAGCCCCCAAAGCCAGGGGGCCACGGAGACCCAGTACTTC. Residues: CASSPQSQGATETQYF.

This clonotype was counted only a few times. J is TRBJ2-1 and V is TRBV27; 11 positions match TRBD2. The ends lost 5 bases at V and 9 bases at J; junction bases unmatched: 6. CDR1 is MNHEY, CDR2 SMNVEV, per germline (reference sequence). The CDR3 is 14 residues long. The DNA of the CDR3 is TGTGCCAGCAGTCAGACGGGACTAGCGGTTGAGCAGTTCTTC. Translation: CASSQTGLAVEQFF.

This clonotype turned up a few times. This sequence joins TRBV19 and TRBJ1-1; perhaps TRBD1 as D (6 bases). V gave up 7 bases and J gave up 5 bases, with 14 bases separating them. The CDR3 contains 13 residues. Per germline, CDR1 LNHDA and CDR2 SQIVND (reference sequence). CDR3 sequence reads: CASKESGTTEAFF. DNA of the CDR3: TGTGCCAGTAAGGAATCCGGGACAACTGAAGCTTTCTTT.

The table lists this clonotype with a few counts. This chain joins TRBV12-3 or TRBV12-4 and TRBJ1-2; the D is unclear. V lost 3 bases to trimming and J lost 0 bases, with 8 bases between them. This CDR3 comprises 14 residues. Written as DNA, the CDR3 is TGTGCCAGCAGTTTGTATGGCCCTAACTATGGCTACACCTTC. Translating it yields CASSLYGPNYGYTF.

This clonotype was recorded once. This may arise from a read error, as a much more abundant clone is one base away. The gene calls are TRBV10-2 and TRBJ2-4; a weak D match, TRBD2 (6 bases). Germline V gene data show CDR1 as WSHSY and CDR2 as SAAADI. The V end lost 6 bases, the J end lost 7 bases, and 13 bases lay between the germline ends. CDR3 length: 13 residues. The CDR3 reads CASRGLDHNIQYF. The CDR3 DNA reads as TGCGCCAGCAGGGGACTGGATCATAACATTCAGTACTTC.

This clonotype was seen a few times. V is TRBV12-3 or TRBV12-4 and J is TRBJ2-3; 8 positions match TRBD2. The CDR3 is 16 amino acids. Unmatched junction bases numbered 7, after V lost 0 bases and J lost 5 bases. CDR3 DNA: TGTGCCAGCAGTTTAGCGGCGGGGGGAGCGGGAGATACGCAGTATTTT. Translating it yields CASSLAAGGAGDTQYF.

This clonotype was seen at least ten times. V is TRBV12-3 or TRBV12-4 and J is TRBJ1-5; D gene ambiguous. The CDR3 length is 12 residues. V lost 1 base, J lost 7 bases, and 5 bases lay in between. This CDR3 is CASSLDRQPQHF. CDR3 DNA: TGTGCCAGCAGTTTAGACCGGCAGCCCCAGCATTTT.

The table lists this clonotype with many counts. The chain recombines TRBV30 with TRBJ2-7; D tentatively reads TRBD1 or TRBD2 (5 bases each). The CDR3 loop spans 14 amino acids. V was shortened by 3 bases and J by 2 bases, with 14 bases between the two germline ends. CDR1 and CDR2 (germline): GTSNPN, SVGIG (reference sequence). CDR3: CAWRSAVGPYEQYF. The CDR3 DNA is TGTGCCTGGAGGTCGGCCGTGGGACCCTACGAGCAGTACTTC.

This clonotype was counted a few times. The rearrangement joins TRBV7-6 to TRBJ2-1; 11 bases match TRBD2. This CDR3 has 14 residues. Germline V gives CDR1 SGHVS, CDR2 FNYEAQ. V shed 5 bases, J shed 5 bases, and the junction held 2 bases outside the gene matches. CDR3 protein: CASSPTSGDNEQFF. In nucleotides, the CDR3 is TGTGCCAGCAGCCCGACTAGCGGGGACAATGAGCAGTTCTTC.

There are many counts of this clonotype. The genes are TRBV29-1 and TRBJ2-1, with 9 bases that match TRBD1. Trimming removed 6 bases from V and 3 bases from J; junction bases left unmatched: 6. Germline assignment: CDR1 SQVTM and CDR2 ANQGSEA. The CDR3 has 14 residues. CDR3 amino acids: CSVDWTGVYNEQFF. The CDR3 DNA reads TGCAGCGTCGATTGGACAGGGGTCTACAATGAGCAGTTCTTC.

At least ten counts were recorded for this clonotype. The rearrangement links TRBV2 to TRBJ2-1; 8 nucleotides align to TRBD1. With 6 bases clipped from V and 3 bases from J, the junction kept 4 bases outside the gene matches. Germline lookup yields CDR1 SNHLY and CDR2 FYNNEI. This CDR3 has 14 amino acids. Here the CDR3 reads CASRPGQGYNEQFF. The CDR3 coding sequence is TGTGCCAGCAGACCTGGACAGGGCTACAATGAGCAGTTCTTC.

This clonotype is a singleton in its sample. A much bigger clone sits one base away, suggesting this may be a read error. The chain couples TRBV4-3 to TRBJ2-1, with D perhaps given as TRBD1 or TRBD2 (5 bases each). This CDR3 comprises 16 residues. From germline, CDR1 is LGHNA and CDR2 YSLEER. CDR3 region: CVSSQDETGLWNEQFF. The CDR3 DNA sequence: TGCGTCAGCAGCCAAGATGAAACAGGACTGTGGAATGAGCAGTTCTTC.

This clonotype appeared a few times. V is TRBV29-1 and J is TRBJ1-2; no clear D. There are 14 residues in the CDR3. Germline values: CDR1 SQVTM, CDR2 ANQGSEA. V was shortened by 3 bases and J by 2 bases, with 13 bases between the two germline ends. For the CDR3, the DNA is TGCAGCGTTGAGTTTTCGACCAGGAACTATGGCTACACCTTC. It translates to CSVEFSTRNYGYTF. The full variable domain, completed using reference TRBV29-1 and TRBJ1-2, is SAVISQKPSRDICQRGTSLTIQCQVDSQVTMMFWYRQQPGQSLTLIATANQGSEATYESGFVIDKFPISRPNLTFSTLTVSNMSPEDSSIYLCSVEFSTRNYGYTFGSGTRLTVV.

This clonotype was found many times. The chain is built from TRBV25-1 and TRBJ2-2; TRBD1 matches at 11 bases. Germline assignment: CDR1 MGHDK and CDR2 SYGVNS. The CDR3 spans 16 residues. The V segment lost 4 bases and the J segment 1 base; nucleotides outside the gene matches: 2. The CDR3 loop is CASSGGQGENTGELFF. CDR3 in DNA: TGTGCCAGCAGTGGGGGACAGGGGGAGAACACCGGGGAGCTGTTTTTT. The whole variable domain, filled in from reference TRBV25-1 and TRBJ2-2, reads EADIYQTPRYLVIGTGKKITLECSQTMGHDKMYWYQQDPGMELHLIHYSYGVNSTEKGDLSSESTVSRIRTEHFPLTLESARPSHTSQYLCASSGGQGENTGELFFGEGSRLTVL.

This clonotype was seen at least ten times. The chain carries TRBV7-2 and TRBJ1-1, with 7 positions matching TRBD1. The germline CDR1 and CDR2 sequences are SGHTA and FQGNSA. V lost 5 bases and J lost 8; bases outside the gene matches: 8. This CDR3 region has 13 residues. For the CDR3, the DNA is TGTGCCAGCAGCCCCCGACAGGGAAAAGAAGCTTTCTTT. It encodes CASSPRQGKEAFF.